This TCR beta chain stems from a study of cytomegalovirus exposure and HLA in healthy donors. Notes on this clone: Its antigen remains unknown. Its ends do not fully match the called genes, so a read error is possible. The same CDR3 arises from other DNA sequences in this sample as well.

Notes on the study in general: What a later analysis showed was that several of the most significant clusters appeared linked to common viral pathogens. What TCR beta sequences reportedly achieved was accurate prediction of HLA-A and HLA-B alleles in most subjects.

PCR primers comprised 60 Vbeta and 13 Jbeta primers. Repertoires were generated with immunoSEQ multiplex PCR, while TCRdb's copy carries only in-frame clones and drops some. The data contain 180,000 or so clones, approximately 81% of them singletons. Sequencing used PBMCs. The clonotype was recovered from a woman aged 45-60 years in good health and CMV-seronegative.

In nucleotides, the CDR3 is TGTGCCAGCAGCTTAGAAACAGGGAATAATTCCCCCCTCCACTTT. Translation: CASSLETGNNSPLHF. V and J are TRBV7-2 and TRBJ1-6; a possible D gene is TRBD1 (6 bases). The CDR3 has 15 amino acids. Germline loops: CDR1 SGHTA, CDR2 FQGNSA. The full variable domain, with the rest looked up from reference TRBV7-2 and TRBJ1-6, is GAGVSQSPSNKVTEKGKDVELRCDPISGHTALYWYRQSLGQGLEFLIYFQGNSAPDKSGLPSDRFSAERTGGSVSTLTIQRTQQEDSAVYLCASSLETGNNSPLHFGNGTRLTVT.